One sample yielded the 20 T cell receptor beta chains listed below, sequenced in a study of blood T cells in healthy people across ages. A sample-barcoded 5' primer and a J-beta primer mix were used in a second PCR of roughly 7 to 12 cycles. TCRdb re-analysed the 5' RACE reads in MiXCR, keeping a single row per CDR3 protein. The sample holds about 1.4 million distinct CDR3 sequences; approximately 59% are singletons and the top ten take 6.5% to 8%. Sequencing used blood. These receptors all come from a man aged 18 to 30 in good health.

This clonotype was detected a few times. The gene calls are TRBV10-3 and TRBJ2-3, with 8 bases matching TRBD2. This CDR3 is 14 amino acids long. Germline lookup yields CDR1 ENHRY and CDR2 SYGVKD. Trimming cost V 3 bases and J 6 bases; bases outside gene matches: 5. CDR3 sequence: CAISDITGGDTQYF. CDR3 DNA sequence: TGTGCCATCAGTGATATAACGGGGGGGGATACGCAGTATTTT.

This chain joins TRBV29-1 and TRBJ2-2; D is unresolved. V was clipped by 4 bases and J by 2 bases, with 8 bases between them. The germline V gene encodes CDR1 SQVTM and CDR2 ANQGSEA. The CDR3 length is 13 residues. CDR3 region: CSVVPSNTGELFF. Here the CDR3 DNA reads TGCAGCGTTGTACCCAGCAACACCGGGGAGCTGTTTTTT.

The rearrangement links TRBV10-3 to TRBJ2-3, with D maybe TRBD2 (5 bases). Deletions cut 11 bases from V and 0 bases from J, with 12 bases between. This CDR3 has 13 amino acids. CDR1 and CDR2 from the germline V gene are ENHRY and SYGVKD. CDR3 in amino acids: CALAGSSTDTQYF. As DNA, the CDR3 is TGTGCCCTTGCGGGTAGCAGCACAGATACGCAGTATTTT.

The chain uses TRBV24-1 and TRBJ2-1; TRBD1 agrees at 8 bases. Germline V gene lookup returns CDR1 KGHDR and CDR2 SFDVKD. V was clipped by 8 bases and J by 7 bases; unmatched bases: 6. The CDR3 length is 13 residues. CDR3 sequence (DNA): TGTGCCACCACAGGGGGCCGGAGGAATGAGCAGTTCTTC. Translating gives CATTGGRRNEQFF.

The chain is built from TRBV7-2 and TRBJ2-3; 7 bases are shared with TRBD1. The germline gives CDR1 SGHTA, CDR2 FQGNSA. The CDR3 is 14 residues long. V lost 8 bases, J lost 4 bases, and 9 bases stayed unmatched. Written as DNA, the CDR3 is TGTGCCAGCCAGGGGGTAGAATTCGCAGATACGCAGTATTTT. It translates to CASQGVEFADTQYF.

This clonotype was seen only a few times. The rearrangement joins TRBV4-1 to TRBJ1-2; D not certain. This CDR3 contains 15 residues. Germline CDR1 and CDR2: MGHRA and YSYEKL. Trimming stripped 0 bases from V and 4 bases from J, with 12 bases between. In DNA form, the CDR3 reads TGCGCCAGCAGCCAAGAACTGTCAGGAGGCTATGGCTACACCTTC. Protein product: CASSQELSGGYGYTF.

This clonotype was recorded a few times. The gene calls are TRBV11-1 and TRBJ2-6; D is perhaps TRBD2 (6 bases). Per germline, CDR1 SGHAT and CDR2 FQDESV (reference sequence). This CDR3 spans 21 amino acids. Trimming took off 4 bases at V and 0 bases at J, with 25 bases between the two ends. The CDR3 nucleotides read TGTGCCAGCAGCTCGTCAAACCCCCCGGGACTGATTCCCTCTGGGGCCAACGTCCTGACTTTC. Its protein product is CASSSSNPPGLIPSGANVLTF.

The chain joins TRBV5-1 to TRBJ2-2; 10 bases map to TRBD2. This CDR3 has 18 residues. The V gene end was trimmed by 0 bases and the J gene end by 2 bases; junction bases not matched to a gene: 7. In germline, CDR1 is SGHRS, CDR2 YFSETQ. The CDR3: CASSLDPSGRPNTGELFF. In nucleotides, the CDR3 is TGCGCCAGCAGCTTGGATCCTAGCGGGAGACCCAACACCGGGGAGCTGTTTTTT.

The table lists this clonotype with a few counts. CDR3 sequence: CATSRLFGANVLTF. The CDR3 DNA reads as TGTGCCACCAGCAGGCTTTTTGGGGCCAACGTCCTGACTTTC. The chain links TRBV15 to TRBJ2-6; D gene uncertain. CDR1 LNHNV and CDR2 YYDKDF come from the germline V gene (reference sequence). V dropped 3 bases and J dropped 3 bases, with 6 bases sitting between them. The CDR3 is 14 residues long.

J is TRBJ2-5 and V is TRBV5-1, with unresolved D. CDR3 size: 15 residues. Germline CDR1 reads SGHRS; CDR2 reads YFSETQ. The V end was cut by 5 bases, the J end by 2 bases, with 16 bases between. The CDR3 nucleotides read TGCGCCAGCAGTCGTTCGAGCTTACCGCAAGAGACCCAGTACTTC. The encoded protein is CASSRSSLPQETQYF.

In this sample, this clonotype turned up a few times. The chain links TRBV10-3 to TRBJ1-2; 7 bases agree with TRBD1. The CDR3 is 16 residues long. In germline, CDR1 is ENHRY, CDR2 SYGVKD. V dropped 0 bases and J dropped 4; count of bases not matched to a gene: 8. CDR3 sequence: CAISESKVEGAYGYTF. In DNA, the CDR3 is TGTGCCATCAGTGAGTCGAAGGTGGAGGGGGCCTATGGCTACACCTTC.

The V gene is TRBV12-3 or TRBV12-4, the J gene TRBJ2-1; D might be TRBD1 (5 bases). The CDR3 contains 14 residues. Trimming took 8 bases from V and 6 from J, leaving 17 bases between them. CDR3 region: CASHDSTRGNEQFF. CDR3 sequence (DNA): TGTGCCAGCCACGACAGTACAAGGGGCAATGAGCAGTTCTTC.

This chain uses TRBV2 with TRBJ1-2; possible D gene TRBD1, 5 bases. There are 13 residues in the CDR3. The V and J ends lost 8 bases and 7 bases respectively, with 17 bases between them. The germline V gene has CDR1 SNHLY and CDR2 FYNNEI. The DNA of the CDR3 is TGTGCCAGCCCTTGGGGGGGTGGCCTTGGCTACACCTTC. Its translation is CASPWGGGLGYTF.

The V call is TRBV4-1, the J call TRBJ2-1; either TRBD1 or TRBD2 may fit D (5 bases each). This CDR3 has 16 residues. Trimming took 3 bases from V and 0 from J, leaving 12 bases between them. Germline V gene sequence: CDR1 MGHRA, CDR2 YSYEKL. This chain's CDR3 is CASSQGDGPSYNEQFF. CDR3 sequence (DNA): TGCGCCAGCAGCCAGGGGGACGGGCCCTCCTACAATGAGCAGTTCTTC.

The rearrangement uses TRBV11-2 and TRBJ1-4, with D unclear. The V gene's germline CDR1 is SGHAT and CDR2 FQNNGV. This CDR3 comprises 15 residues. Trimming left V 7 bases short and J 8 bases short, with 20 bases between. CDR3: CASTYAPGTFEKLFF. The CDR3 nucleotides are TGTGCCAGCACTTACGCTCCGGGAACCTTCGAAAAACTGTTTTTT.

The chain recombines TRBV20-1 with TRBJ2-3, with 12 nucleotides matching TRBD2. This CDR3 has 13 residues. Germline V gene data show CDR1 as DFQATT and CDR2 as SNEGSKA (reference sequence). CDR3 sequence (DNA): TGCAGCTTGACTAGCGGGGGAACAGATACGCAGTATTTT. It specifies CSLTSGGTDTQYF.

The gene calls are TRBV12-3 or TRBV12-4 and TRBJ2-1; TRBD2 agrees at 8 bases. The CDR3 consists of 17 residues. Unmatched junction bases numbered 12, after V lost 2 bases and J lost 6 bases. CDR3: CASSLRGASGRVNEQFF. In DNA, the CDR3 is TGTGCCAGCAGTTTAAGGGGTGCTAGCGGGCGGGTCAATGAGCAGTTCTTC.

V and J are TRBV24-1 and TRBJ2-3; TRBD1 agrees at 9 bases. Losses at the gene ends were 3 bases for V and 2 bases for J; bases not matched to a gene: 5. The CDR3 is 16 amino acids. The germline V gene has CDR1 KGHDR and CDR2 SFDVKD. Here the CDR3 reads CATSDPQGANTDTQYF. For the CDR3, the DNA is TGTGCCACCAGTGATCCACAGGGGGCCAACACAGATACGCAGTATTTT.

The V and J genes are TRBV4-2 and TRBJ2-1; D not certain. The CDR3 runs to 17 residues. V was shortened by 1 base and J by 0 bases, with 13 bases between the two germline ends. Germline V gene sequence: CDR1 LGHNA, CDR2 YNFKEQ. CDR3 sequence reads: CASSQVMTRSSYNEQFF. CDR3 coding DNA: TGTGCCAGCAGCCAAGTTATGACAAGAAGCTCCTACAATGAGCAGTTCTTC.

CDR3 loop: CASSLHRQGGSYEQYF. The CDR3 DNA follows: TGTGCCAGCAGTCTCCATAGACAGGGAGGGTCCTACGAGCAGTACTTC. The genes are TRBV27 and TRBJ2-7; either TRBD1 or TRBD2 may supply D (7 bases each). V was trimmed by 5 bases and J by 1 base, leaving 18 bases between them. Germline V gene sequence: CDR1 MNHEY, CDR2 SMNVEV (reference sequence). This CDR3 is 16 amino acids long.